This is a list of T cell receptor beta chains from one sample in a study of beta chain features in type 1 diabetes. Profiling relied on immunoSEQ multiplex PCR, and the TCRdb table lists in-frame clones only, not all of them. This sample carries 250,000 to 350,000 clones, about 10% of them seen once, and the ten largest clones take 0.015%. The sequencing input was naive CD4+ T cells from blood. The receptors here all came from a woman aged 25 to 39 in good health. Both conserved end residues are part of each CDR3. The D gene is left open where the match is weak. Clone size is shown for a subset of rows, as once, few, many or a class of expanded clone.

d_gene: NA; abundance: NA; v_gene: TRBV4-2; len: 12; j_gene: TRBJ1-5; CDR3aa: CASSLKGGPQHF; CDR3nt: TGTGCCAGCAGCCTGAAAGGAGGGCCCCAGCATTTT
d_gene: NA; abundance: NA; v_gene: TRBV20-1; len: 11; j_gene: TRBJ1-5; CDR3aa: CSARGSQPQHF; CDR3nt: TGCAGTGCTAGGGGGAGTCAGCCCCAGCATTTT
d_gene: TRBD1; abundance: NA; v_gene: TRBV28; len: 16; j_gene: TRBJ2-7; CDR3aa: CASSSGWDSYSYEQYF; CDR3nt: TGTGCCAGCAGTTCCGGGTGGGACAGTTACTCCTACGAGCAGTACTTC
d_gene: TRBD1; abundance: few; v_gene: TRBV18; len: 15; j_gene: TRBJ1-2; CDR3aa: CASSPDRVNNYGYTF; CDR3nt: TGTGCCAGCTCACCGGACAGGGTAAATAACTATGGCTACACCTTC
d_gene: NA; abundance: NA; v_gene: TRBV5-6; len: 16; j_gene: TRBJ1-4; CDR3aa: CASSLAAGATNEKLFF; CDR3nt: TGTGCCAGCAGCTTGGCCGCAGGGGCCACTAATGAAAAACTGTTTTTT
d_gene: TRBD2; abundance: few; v_gene: TRBV7-9; len: 15; j_gene: TRBJ2-1; CDR3aa: CASSPIPFGTSEQFF; CDR3nt: TGTGCCAGCAGCCCAATCCCGTTCGGGACTAGCGAGCAGTTCTTC
d_gene: NA; abundance: NA; v_gene: TRBV7-2; len: 17; j_gene: TRBJ2-5; CDR3aa: CASSLGFLIAEAETQYF; CDR3nt: TGTGCCAGCAGCTTAGGGTTCTTAATAGCGGAGGCGGAGACCCAGTACTTC
d_gene: TRBD2; abundance: few; v_gene: TRBV14; len: 16; j_gene: TRBJ2-5; CDR3aa: CASSQAGLKIQETQYF; CDR3nt: TGTGCCAGCAGCCAAGCGGGACTAAAGATTCAAGAGACCCAGTACTTC
d_gene: NA; abundance: few; v_gene: TRBV5-1; len: 15; j_gene: TRBJ1-5; CDR3aa: CASSLLGGRGQPQHF; CDR3nt: TGCGCCAGCAGCTTGTTGGGGGGTCGGGGTCAGCCCCAGCATTTT
d_gene: NA; abundance: NA; v_gene: TRBV28; len: 14; j_gene: TRBJ1-1; CDR3aa: CASSSPAGLREAFF; CDR3nt: TGTGCCAGCAGTTCACCGGCGGGGCTAAGGGAAGCTTTCTTT
d_gene: TRBD1; abundance: few; v_gene: TRBV7-2; len: 16; j_gene: TRBJ1-5; CDR3aa: CASSLVGTGVRQPQHF; CDR3nt: TGTGCCAGCAGCTTAGTTGGGACAGGGGTTCGTCAGCCCCAGCATTTT
d_gene: TRBD2; abundance: few; v_gene: TRBV2; len: 15; j_gene: TRBJ2-3; CDR3aa: CASSRLAGEDSTQYF; CDR3nt: TGTGCCAGCAGTCGACTAGCGGGAGAGGACAGTACGCAGTATTTT
d_gene: NA; abundance: NA; v_gene: TRBV4-3; len: 16; j_gene: TRBJ2-1; CDR3aa: CASSQDFTPLNVGQFF; CDR3nt: TGCGCCAGCAGCCAAGATTTCACTCCCCTCAATGTCGGGCAGTTCTTC
d_gene: NA; abundance: NA; v_gene: TRBV7-3; len: 13; j_gene: TRBJ1-1; CDR3aa: CASSLQGHTEAFF; CDR3nt: TGTGCCAGCAGCTTACAGGGTCACACTGAAGCTTTCTTT
d_gene: NA; abundance: few; v_gene: TRBV28; len: 11; j_gene: TRBJ2-7; CDR3aa: CASSLSFEQYF; CDR3nt: TGTGCCAGCAGTTTATCTTTCGAGCAGTACTTC
d_gene: NA; abundance: few; v_gene: TRBV30; len: 13; j_gene: TRBJ1-5; CDR3aa: CAWSTGDDQPQHF; CDR3nt: TGTGCCTGGAGCACAGGTGACGATCAGCCCCAGCATTTT
d_gene: NA; abundance: NA; v_gene: TRBV28; len: 16; j_gene: TRBJ1-5; CDR3aa: CASSLITGPSRQPQHF; CDR3nt: TGTGCCAGCAGCCTAATAACAGGGCCTTCCCGTCAGCCCCAGCATTTT
d_gene: TRBD1; abundance: few; v_gene: TRBV7-2; len: 16; j_gene: TRBJ1-1; CDR3aa: CASSPPGQGPNTEAFF; CDR3nt: TGTGCCAGCAGCCCCCCCGGACAGGGACCAAACACTGAAGCTTTCTTT
d_gene: TRBD2; abundance: few; v_gene: TRBV15; len: 14; j_gene: TRBJ2-7; CDR3aa: CATRKTSGTYEQYF; CDR3nt: TGTGCCACCAGGAAGACTAGCGGAACCTACGAGCAGTACTTC
d_gene: NA; abundance: NA; v_gene: TRBV7-8; len: 13; j_gene: TRBJ1-5; CDR3aa: CASSLDKYQPQHF; CDR3nt: TGTGCCAGCAGCTTGGACAAGTATCAGCCCCAGCATTTT
d_gene: TRBD1; abundance: NA; v_gene: TRBV6-5; len: 14; j_gene: TRBJ2-7; CDR3aa: CASTSGQGVDEQYF; CDR3nt: TGTGCCAGCACTTCGGGACAGGGGGTCGACGAGCAGTACTTC
d_gene: TRBD2; abundance: few; v_gene: TRBV18; len: 15; j_gene: TRBJ2-3; CDR3aa: CASSPASGSTDTQYF; CDR3nt: TGTGCCAGCTCACCAGCTAGCGGTAGCACAGATACGCAGTATTTT
d_gene: TRBD1; abundance: few; v_gene: TRBV6-4; len: 15; j_gene: TRBJ2-3; CDR3aa: CASSESGTDTDTQYF; CDR3nt: TGTGCCAGCAGTGAATCCGGGACAGACACAGATACGCAGTATTTT
d_gene: TRBD1; abundance: NA; v_gene: TRBV7-7; len: 15; j_gene: TRBJ2-2; CDR3aa: CASSPDRGNTGELFF; CDR3nt: TGTGCTAGCAGCCCGGACAGGGGGAACACCGGGGAGCTGTTTTTT
d_gene: TRBD1; abundance: few; v_gene: TRBV27; len: 14; j_gene: TRBJ2-7; CDR3aa: CASRARTGSYEQYF; CDR3nt: TGTGCCAGCAGGGCTCGGACAGGGTCCTACGAGCAGTACTTC
d_gene: TRBD2; abundance: NA; v_gene: TRBV28; len: 15; j_gene: TRBJ2-1; CDR3aa: CASSAAGTSLYEQFF; CDR3nt: TGTGCCAGCAGTGCCGCCGGGACTAGTCTATATGAGCAGTTCTTC